This T cell receptor beta chain was documented in a study of CD8+CD57+ T cells in acquired aplastic anemia. The wider study: Sorted CD4+ and CD8+ cells gave a mean 3.2 ug DNA, range roughly 0.2 to 27.4 ug.

CDR3 and TCR beta VDJ profiling relied on genomic DNA as the template. TCRdb recomputed calls from the reads with MiXCR, one row per CDR3 protein. The sample yields approximately 100,000 distinct CDR3 sequences, roughly two thirds seen once. Patients chosen for sequencing had CD8+CD57+ cells that had expanded, as shown by flow cytometry. In all patients, the disease was severe acquired aplastic anemia. Patients were untreated when blood was sampled. With regard to this clonotype: The antigen is undetermined.

Whole-study findings and limits: The number of CD8+ CDR3 sequences shared by patients and controls was approximately 31.

The source of this sequence is a human donor with aplastic anemia. The sample comprised sorted CD4+, CD8+, or CD8+CD57+ T cells (not recorded which) from PBMCs.

The CDR3 DNA reads TGTGCCAGCAGCTTGTCCACAGGGGGGAATTCACCCCTCCACTTT. It specifies CASSLSTGGNSPLHF. The rearrangement links TRBV7-7 to TRBJ1-6, with 8 bases identical to TRBD1. This CDR3 contains 15 residues. V lost 3 bases and J lost 7; bases outside the gene matches: 5. Germline V CDR1 and CDR2: SSHAT, FNYEAQ (reference sequence).